A single sample is the source of the 20 T cell receptor beta chains below, sequenced in a study of T cells in Graves' hyperthyroidism and ophthalmopathy. The CDR3 regions of TCR beta were amplified from RNA transcripts. Using the HTBI primer set, a first-round RT-PCR was run on the TCR CDR3. One entry per CDR3 protein, called by TCRdb with MiXCR from the multiplex PCR reads. The sample consists of 90,000 to 120,000 distinct CDR3 sequences, 16% of them appearing once. The sample comprised blood. These receptor sequences come from a woman between 50 and 59 years old with Graves' hyperthyroidism.

The sample holds many counts of this clonotype. The rearrangement links TRBV27 to TRBJ1-2; 8 nucleotides line up with TRBD1. Germline assignment: CDR1 MNHEY and CDR2 SMNVEV (reference sequence). The CDR3 has 14 residues. Trimming removed 6 bases from V and 5 bases from J; junction bases left unmatched: 8. This CDR3 is CASRDDRGLYGYTF. Written as DNA, the CDR3 is TGTGCCAGCAGGGACGACAGGGGTCTTTATGGCTACACCTTC.

This clonotype was counted ten times or more. The chain joins TRBV30 to TRBJ2-1, with unresolved D. The germline CDR1 and CDR2 sequences are GTSNPN and SVGIG (reference sequence). V lost 3 bases, J lost 8 bases, and 11 bases lay in between. CDR3 size: 12 residues. CDR3 bases: TGTGCCTGGAGCACAAAACGGGATGAGCAGTTCTTC. Protein: CAWSTKRDEQFF.

This clonotype was seen many times. The chain joins TRBV6-1 to TRBJ1-2; no clear D gene. Germline-derived CDR1 and CDR2 are MNHNS and SASEGT. This CDR3 spans 15 amino acids. V lost 0 bases and J lost 0, with 8 bases in between. The CDR3 region has the DNA TGTGCCAGCAGTGAAGCGCTAGGGTCTAACTATGGCTACACCTTC. Translating gives CASSEALGSNYGYTF.

The chain links TRBV5-1 to TRBJ1-4; possible D gene TRBD1, 6 bases. Germline V gene lookup returns CDR1 SGHRS and CDR2 YFSETQ. This CDR3 is 14 amino acids long. V lost 4 bases, J lost 6 bases, and 13 bases lay in between. The CDR3 loop reads CASSLGGQDEKLFF. The DNA of the CDR3 is TGCGCCAGCAGCCTCGGGGGGCAGGATGAAAAACTGTTTTTT.

This clonotype was counted at least ten times. V usage is TRBV19 and J usage is TRBJ2-1, with 7 bases matching TRBD2. CDR1 and CDR2 (germline): LNHDA, SQIVND (reference sequence). This CDR3 region has 16 residues. J lost 0 bases, V lost 5 bases, and 7 bases had no gene match. In DNA, the CDR3 is TGTGCCAGTAGTGTCACTAGCGTTAGCTCCTACAATGAGCAGTTCTTC. Translating gives CASSVTSVSSYNEQFF.

This clonotype was seen many times. This chain connects TRBV7-8 to TRBJ1-1; 7 bases fit TRBD1. This CDR3 contains 16 residues. The germline V gene has CDR1 SGHVS and CDR2 FQNEAQ. The trim removed 5 bases at V and 1 base at J, leaving 10 bases unmatched. The CDR3 loop reads CASSASRQGRNTEAFF. The CDR3 DNA reads as TGTGCCAGCAGCGCGAGTAGACAGGGTAGGAACACTGAAGCTTTCTTT.

Only a few counts were recorded for this clonotype. The CDR3 nucleotides are TGTGCCAGCAGTTTAGGGTCTCACAATGAGCAGTTCTTC. Translation gives CASSLGSHNEQFF. The chain combines TRBV12-3 or TRBV12-4 with TRBJ2-1; D ambiguous. V lost 1 base and J lost 5, with 6 bases in between. This CDR3 contains 13 residues.

Many counts were recorded for this clonotype. The junction and the germline gene differ at one end; a read error may be behind it. The chain employs TRBV28 and TRBJ2-7; 14 bases fit TRBD2. CDR3 length: 14 amino acids. Germline loops: CDR1 MDHEN, CDR2 SYDVKM. The CDR3 DNA reads as TGTGCCAGCAGCCCCCCGACTAGCGGGAGGGCCACGCACTTC. It specifies CASSPPTSGRATHF.

This clonotype was detected many times. V is TRBV4-1 and J is TRBJ2-7; TRBD1 matches 9 bases. V was pared by 1 base and J by 2 bases, with 0 bases of the junction left unmatched. Germline V lookup: CDR1 MGHRA, CDR2 YSYEKL. This CDR3 contains 14 residues. CDR3 sequence (DNA): TGCGCCAGCAGCCAAGGACAGGGGGCCTACGAGCAGTACGTC. Translating it yields CASSQGQGAYEQYV.

In its sample, this clonotype was seen many times. The CDR3 loop reads CASSLLTGQGASPLHF. Here the CDR3 DNA reads TGTGCCAGCAGCTTACTGACGGGACAGGGGGCTTCACCCCTCCACTTT. The chain has TRBV5-8 and TRBJ1-6; 12 nucleotides match TRBD1. This CDR3 is 16 amino acids long. Germline lookup yields CDR1 SGHTS and CDR2 YDEGEE. Losses at the gene ends were 2 bases for V and 9 bases for J; bases not matched to a gene: 6.

This chain uses TRBV11-2 with TRBJ2-4, with TRBD2 identical over 11 bases. J was trimmed by 7 bases and V by 5 bases; bases with no gene match: 7. This CDR3 contains 15 residues. In germline, CDR1 is SGHAT, CDR2 FQNNGV. CDR3 in amino acids: CASSRTSGRWNIQYF. The DNA of the CDR3 is TGTGCCAGCAGCCGAACTAGCGGGAGATGGAACATTCAGTACTTC.

This clonotype was seen repeatedly, ten times or more. This chain connects TRBV20-1 to TRBJ2-7, with TRBD2 matching 8 bases. Trimming took 3 bases from V and 3 from J; bases not matched to a gene: 7. The length of the CDR3 is 14 residues. Germline V lookup: CDR1 DFQATT, CDR2 SNEGSKA (reference sequence). The CDR3 DNA follows: TGCAGTGCTAGCGCGGGGGGAGGAGGCTACGAGCAGTACGTC. Protein: CSASAGGGGYEQYV.

The sample holds a few counts of this clonotype. The J gene is TRBJ2-3, the V gene TRBV5-6, with a possible D match to TRBD2 (5 bases). The V end was cut by 2 bases, the J end by 0 bases, with 16 bases between. Germline lookup yields CDR1 SGHDT and CDR2 YYEEEE. The length of the CDR3 is 17 residues. The CDR3, as DNA: TGTGCCAGCAGCTTCGGAGCTAGCATCGGAAGCACAGATACGCAGTATTTT. Translating it yields CASSFGASIGSTDTQYF.

Many counts were recorded for this clonotype. The J gene is TRBJ1-3, the V gene TRBV7-6; D not certain. Germline V gene sequence: CDR1 SGHVS, CDR2 FNYEAQ. The V and J ends lost 1 base and 5 bases respectively, with 6 bases between them. This CDR3 is 13 amino acids long. The CDR3, as DNA: TGTGCCAGCAGCTTAGAGGCCCGAAACACCATATATTTT. Protein: CASSLEARNTIYF.

This clonotype came up many times. The rearrangement joins TRBV28 to TRBJ2-3; a weak D match, TRBD1 (5 bases). The CDR3 runs to 13 residues. The V end was cut by 8 bases, the J end by 3 bases, with 12 bases between. The germline gives CDR1 MDHEN, CDR2 SYDVKM. CDR3 sequence (DNA): TGTGCCAGCTACGACAGTGGGACAGATACGCAGTATTTT. Protein sequence: CASYDSGTDTQYF.

The chain carries TRBV3-1 and TRBJ2-1; 10 nucleotides align to TRBD2. The length of the CDR3 is 15 residues. The trim removed 5 bases at V and 6 bases at J, leaving 7 bases unmatched. Germline lookup yields CDR1 LGHDT and CDR2 YNNKEL (reference sequence). The CDR3 coding sequence is TGTGCCAGCAGCGGACAACTAGCGGGGATCAATGAGCAGTTCTTC. This sequence encodes CASSGQLAGINEQFF.

This clonotype showed up just once. V and J are TRBV9 and TRBJ1-4, with 8 nucleotides matching TRBD1. V gave up 4 bases and J gave up 4 bases; unmatched junction bases: 6. Germline CDR1 SGDLS, CDR2 YYNGEE. The CDR3 sequence is 15 residues long. The CDR3 loop reads CASSSQGGSNEKLFF. DNA of the CDR3: TGTGCCAGCAGCTCACAGGGGGGGAGTAATGAAAAACTGTTTTTT.

The chain carries TRBV27 and TRBJ2-3, with 13 bases that match TRBD2. Germline CDR1 is MNHEY and CDR2 is SMNVEV (reference sequence). With 5 bases clipped from V and 11 bases from J, the junction kept 10 bases outside the gene matches. The length of the CDR3 is 15 residues. The CDR3 nucleotides are TGTGCCAGCAGTCAACTAGCGGGAGGGCTTCGGGAGCAGTATTTT. Amino acids: CASSQLAGGLREQYF.

This chain uses TRBV15 with TRBJ2-3, with D perhaps TRBD1 (7 bases). The CDR3 is 17 residues long. Germline-derived CDR1 and CDR2 are LNHNV and YYDKDF (reference sequence). V was clipped by 5 bases and J by 3 bases, with 21 bases between them. CDR3 in amino acids: CATSGGGTEGSTDTQYF. The CDR3 coding sequence is TGTGCCACCAGCGGAGGGGGGACAGAGGGTAGTACAGATACGCAGTATTTT.

CDR3 amino acids: CASSLGPIGTDTQYF. CDR3 sequence (DNA): TGTGCCAGCAGTTTGGGACCAATCGGCACAGATACGCAGTATTTT. The chain joins TRBV27 to TRBJ2-3; the D call may be TRBD1 or TRBD2 (5 bases each). The CDR3 runs 15 residues. The V end was cut by 3 bases, the J end by 1 base, with 11 bases between. The germline V gene has CDR1 MNHEY and CDR2 SMNVEV (reference sequence).